These 9 T cell receptor beta chains came from one sample sequenced in a study of T cell repertoires in aging, cancer and after chemotherapy. The template was genomic DNA from peripheral blood, not RNA. A mixed TRB-A/B primer pool amplified rearranged TRB by multiplex touch-down PCR. TCRdb re-called the multiplex PCR reads through MiXCR, storing one row per CDR3 protein. This table has about 2,000 distinct CDR3 sequences, about a fifth appearing once. The material sequenced was blood. The receptors stem from a human donor with a solid tumor.

This clonotype is medium-sized (0.01 to 0.1%) by share. The chain couples TRBV15 to TRBJ1-2, with TRBD1 matching 7 bases. The CDR3 is made up of 16 amino acids. The J segment lost 2 bases and the V segment lost 6 bases, leaving 12 bases of the junction unmatched. Germline V lookup: CDR1 LNHNV, CDR2 YYDKDF (reference sequence). This CDR3 is CATSQIIGGGNYGYTF. The CDR3 nucleotides read TGTGCCACCAGTCAAATAATTGGAGGGGGCAACTATGGCTACACCTTC.

By share, this clonotype counts as medium-sized. The chain couples TRBV20-1 to TRBJ2-1; TRBD2 aligns across 8 bases. V lost 1 base, J lost 10 bases, and 12 bases stayed unmatched. Per the germline V gene, CDR1 is DFQATT and CDR2 is SNEGSKA (reference sequence). The CDR3 is made up of 15 amino acids. This CDR3 is CSARVLRGDSGEQFF. In DNA, the CDR3 is TGCAGTGCTAGAGTTCTGCGGGGGGACTCCGGGGAGCAGTTCTTC.

This clonotype ranks as medium-sized (0.01 to 0.1%). This rearrangement joins TRBV6-1 to TRBJ2-5, with TRBD2 matching over 8 bases. Germline V gives CDR1 MNHNS, CDR2 SASEGT. V shed 3 bases and J 3 bases; nucleotides not matched to a gene: 6. The CDR3 runs to 15 residues. CDR3 sequence: CASSEMAGGEETQYF. The DNA of the CDR3 is TGTGCCAGCAGTGAGATGGCGGGGGGAGAAGAGACCCAGTACTTC.

By share, this clonotype ranks as medium-sized. The genes are TRBV6-6 and TRBJ1-1; 10 bases are shared with TRBD1. In germline, CDR1 is MNHNY, CDR2 SVGAGI (reference sequence). The CDR3 is 19 residues long. V dropped 6 bases and J dropped 5; count of bases not matched to a gene: 21. CDR3 residues: CASRMNLEGDRGGGTEAFF. DNA of the CDR3: TGTGCCAGCAGAATGAACTTGGAGGGGGACAGGGGTGGAGGGACTGAAGCTTTCTTT.

Judged by abundance, this clonotype is medium-sized. This rearrangement joins TRBV7-6 to TRBJ1-1, with D uncertain. V was trimmed by 1 base and J by 1 base, leaving 4 bases between them. The CDR3 is 13 residues long. Germline CDR1 and CDR2: SGHVS and FNYEAQ. CDR3 DNA sequence: TGTGCCAGCAGCTTAGAACAGAACACTGAAGCTTTCTTT. This codes for CASSLEQNTEAFF.

This clonotype was picked up a small number of times. This rearrangement joins TRBV5-1 to TRBJ1-2; no firm D call. The CDR3 runs 15 residues. The V gene's germline CDR1 is SGHRS and CDR2 YFSETQ. Trimming removed 2 bases at V and 7 bases at J, with 18 bases between. The CDR3 sequence is CASSLNQSPRGGYTF. DNA for the CDR3: TGCGCCAGCAGCTTAAACCAATCCCCGCGGGGTGGCTACACCTTC. The entire variable domain, with the rest obtained from reference TRBV5-1 and TRBJ1-2, is as follows: KAGVTQTPRYLIKTRGQQVTLSCSPISGHRSVSWYQQTPGQGLQFLFEYFSETQRNKGNFPGRFSGRQFSNSRSEMNVSTLELGDSALYLCASSLNQSPRGGYTFGSGTRLTVV.

This clonotype is medium-sized by share. The chain has TRBV27 and TRBJ1-5; a possible D gene is TRBD1 (5 bases). The germline CDR1 and CDR2 sequences are MNHEY and SMNVEV (reference sequence). V lost 3 bases, J lost 4 bases, and 10 bases lay in between. The CDR3 sequence is 14 residues long. CDR3 nucleotides: TGTGCCAGCAGTTTCGACAGCGAAAATCAGCCCCAGCATTTT. This gives the protein CASSFDSENQPQHF.

The V call is TRBV10-3, the J call TRBJ2-1; 9 positions agree with TRBD1. The CDR3 is 14 residues long. The V gene's germline CDR1 is ENHRY and CDR2 SYGVKD. Germline trimming cut 6 bases from V and 8 bases from J; bases unmatched to any gene: 8. CDR3 in DNA: TGTGCCATCAGAAAGACAGGGGGAAAAGATGAGCAGTTCTTC. Translating gives CAIRKTGGKDEQFF.

Remarks on this clonotype: A much bigger clone sits one base away, suggesting this may be a read error. The chain uses TRBV11-2 and TRBJ1-6; D perhaps matches TRBD1 (5 bases). The CDR3 is 16 amino acids. V shed 2 bases and J shed 14 bases, with 22 bases lying between them. CDR1 is SGHAT and CDR2 is FQNNGV in the germline V gene. CDR3 DNA sequence: TGTGCCAGCAGCTTATATCAGGATTGGGGGAGGTCATCCCTCCACTTT. Protein sequence: CASSLYQDWGRSSLHF.